These 28 T cell receptor beta chains share one sample of origin, sequenced in a study of human T cells and chemical hapten exposure. Time point in this sample: healthy volunteer bleed at 6 weeks. The authors extracted total RNA from unfractionated whole blood. TCRdb re-analysed the RACE reads in MiXCR, keeping a single row per CDR3 protein. The sample carries about 77,000 distinct CDR3 sequences, 8.5% to 10% recorded once. The sample was whole blood. The receptors come from a female donor in good health. Some clones in this sample may be carry-over from other donors' samples.

This clonotype has only a few counts. This chain connects TRBV5-6 to TRBJ1-2; 7 bases fit TRBD1. The J segment lost 4 bases and the V segment lost 2 bases, leaving 8 bases of the junction unmatched. The germline V gene encodes CDR1 SGHDT and CDR2 YYEEEE. This CDR3 has 15 residues. CDR3 sequence reads: CASSFKGTVSYGYTF. CDR3 nucleotides: TGTGCCAGCAGCTTTAAAGGGACAGTGAGCTATGGCTACACCTTC.

In this sample, this clonotype turned up many times. The chain is built from TRBV20-1 and TRBJ2-1; 7 bases map to TRBD2. CDR1 and CDR2 from the germline V gene are DFQATT and SNEGSKA (reference sequence). Germline trimming cut 6 bases from V and 7 bases from J; bases unmatched to any gene: 12. The CDR3 spans 14 residues. The CDR3 here is CSAPRWQGGNEQFF. CDR3 bases: TGCAGTGCCCCTAGGTGGCAGGGAGGGAATGAGCAGTTCTTC.

This clonotype showed up many times. V gene TRBV7-2 combines with J gene TRBJ2-3; unclear D gene. Germline CDR1 is SGHTA and CDR2 is FQGNSA. The CDR3 extends over 16 amino acids. Trimming took 1 base from V and 2 from J, leaving 13 bases between them. The CDR3 here is CASSLGLELSTDTQYF. DNA for the CDR3: TGTGCCAGCAGCTTAGGTCTGGAGCTCTCCACAGATACGCAGTATTTT.

This clonotype was recorded many times. The chain uses TRBV20-1 and TRBJ1-1; 8 nucleotides agree with TRBD1. Per the germline V gene, CDR1 is DFQATT and CDR2 is SNEGSKA (reference sequence). The length of the CDR3 is 13 residues. Germline trimming cut 3 bases from V and 3 bases from J; bases unmatched to any gene: 3. CDR3 region: CSASQGAYTEAFF. The CDR3 DNA is TGCAGTGCTAGCCAGGGGGCTTACACTGAAGCTTTCTTT.

This clonotype showed up many times. The chain recombines TRBV20-1 with TRBJ2-3, with TRBD1 identical over 7 bases. With V trimmed by 0 bases and J by 2 bases, 8 bases remained unmatched. This CDR3 has 16 amino acids. CDR1 is DFQATT and CDR2 is SNEGSKA in the germline V gene (reference sequence). In DNA form, the CDR3 reads TGCAGTGCTAGAGAGCGACAGGGCTATCCCACAGATACGCAGTATTTT. Amino acid sequence: CSARERQGYPTDTQYF.

Worth noting for this clonotype: Compared with germline, one end of the junction differs, possibly owing to a read error. This chain joins TRBV4-2 and TRBJ1-2, with 8 bases aligning to TRBD1. The CDR3 sequence is 14 residues long. Germline lookup yields CDR1 LGHNA and CDR2 YNFKEQ. CDR3 in amino acids: CASSQDRANYGYAF. CDR3 sequence (DNA): TGTGCCAGCAGCCAGGACAGGGCTAACTATGGCTACGCCTTC.

This clonotype was seen ten or more times. The chain is built from TRBV5-6 and TRBJ2-3, with 8 bases matching TRBD2. V was clipped by 0 bases and J by 1 base; unmatched bases: 1. CDR3 length equals 15 residues. From germline, CDR1 is SGHDT and CDR2 YYEEEE. The CDR3, as DNA: TGTGCCAGCAGCTTGGGACTAGCGCGCACAGATACGCAGTATTTT. Encoded protein: CASSLGLARTDTQYF.

J is TRBJ1-2 and V is TRBV29-1; tentative D call: TRBD1 (5 bases). Trimming stripped 6 bases from V and 6 bases from J, with 14 bases between. The CDR3 runs 12 residues. Germline V CDR1 and CDR2: SQVTM, ANQGSEA. The CDR3 DNA sequence: TGCAGCGTCGGACACAAGATTGATGGCTACACCTTC. Amino acid sequence: CSVGHKIDGYTF.

This clonotype was recorded many times. The J gene is TRBJ2-7, the V gene TRBV10-3; possibly TRBD1 for D (7 bases). Deletions cut 2 bases from V and 2 bases from J, with 16 bases between. Germline-derived CDR1 and CDR2 are ENHRY and SYGVKD. This CDR3 has 16 amino acids. The CDR3 region is CAISERGQGGTYEQYF. The CDR3 DNA reads as TGTGCCATCAGTGAGAGAGGTCAGGGGGGCACCTACGAGCAGTACTTC.

The V call is TRBV5-1, the J call TRBJ1-2; the D is unclear. Trimming pared 4 bases from V and 2 bases from J, leaving 9 bases between. CDR1 is SGHRS, CDR2 YFSETQ, per germline. The CDR3 is 13 residues long. The CDR3 nucleotides read TGCGCCAGCAGCGGTCAGAGGAACTATGGCTACACCTTC. Amino acid sequence: CASSGQRNYGYTF.

This clonotype occurred many times. The chain has TRBV21-1 and TRBJ1-1; TRBD1, the table's D call, lacks a check against the DNA. TRBV21-1 has pseudogene status. The CDR3 has 15 amino acids. For the CDR3, the DNA is TGTGCCAGCAGCAAAGGGGGCAGGACAAACACTGAAGCTTTCTTT. It codes for CASSKGGRTNTEAFF.

Only a few counts were recorded for this clonotype. V gene TRBV29-1 combines with J gene TRBJ1-4, with D hard to call. V was pared by 4 bases and J by 7 bases, with 16 bases between. The V gene's germline CDR1 is SQVTM and CDR2 ANQGSEA. CDR3 length: 14 amino acids. CDR3 loop: CSVAIGKRGEKLFF. CDR3 DNA: TGCAGCGTTGCGATAGGGAAGCGAGGTGAAAAACTGTTTTTT.

This clonotype was seen a handful of times. The chain has TRBV12-5 and TRBJ1-6, with 8 bases identical to TRBD1. Germline V lookup: CDR1 LGHNT, CDR2 FRNRAP. The CDR3 is made up of 17 amino acids. V gave up 3 bases and J gave up 3 bases; unmatched junction bases: 7. As DNA, the CDR3 is TGTGCTAGTGGTTTCGGACAGGGAACATTCTATAATTCACCCCTCCACTTT. Amino acids: CASGFGQGTFYNSPLHF.

The rearrangement links TRBV20-1 to TRBJ1-6, with D maybe TRBD1 (5 bases). The germline gives CDR1 DFQATT, CDR2 SNEGSKA (reference sequence). This CDR3 is built from 13 residues. The V gene lost 1 base and the J gene lost 6 bases, with 7 bases spanning the gap. The CDR3 bases are TGCAGTGCTAGAGGGACACTTAATTCACCCCTCCACTTT. Translated: CSARGTLNSPLHF.

V and J are TRBV7-2 and TRBJ2-7; TRBD2 matches 8 bases. Unmatched junction bases numbered 5, after V lost 2 bases and J lost 5 bases. In germline, CDR1 is SGHTA, CDR2 FQGNSA. The CDR3 totals 14 residues. This chain's CDR3 is CASSLKAGVDEQYF. DNA for the CDR3: TGTGCCAGCAGCTTAAAAGCGGGGGTGGACGAGCAGTACTTC.

The rearrangement links TRBV11-2 to TRBJ1-6; D may be TRBD1 (5 bases). The CDR3 contains 14 residues. V shed 8 bases and J shed 9 bases, with 17 bases lying between them. Germline CDR1 SGHAT, CDR2 FQNNGV. The CDR3 here is CASGGTDYGSPLHF. DNA for the CDR3: TGTGCCAGCGGAGGGACGGACTACGGTTCACCCCTCCACTTT. Drawing the rest from reference TRBV11-2 and TRBJ1-6, the complete variable domain is EAGVAQSPRYKIIEKRQSVAFWCNPISGHATLYWYQQILGQGPKLLIQFQNNGVVDDSQLPKDRFSAERLKGVDSTLKIQPAKLEDSAVYLCASGGTDYGSPLHFGNGTRLTVT.

CDR3 nucleotides: TGTGCCAGCAGTTACTCGTTTAACTCCTTTAAAAACATTCAGTACTTC. The encoded protein is CASSYSFNSFKNIQYF. The gene calls are TRBV6-2 or TRBV6-3 and TRBJ2-4; D gene unclear. From germline, CDR1 is MNHEY and CDR2 SVGEGT. V shed 0 bases and J shed 4 bases, with 13 bases lying between them. The CDR3 sequence is 16 residues long.

The chain employs TRBV7-2 and TRBJ2-3, with D maybe TRBD1 (6 bases). Germline lookup yields CDR1 SGHTA and CDR2 FQGNSA. V shed 2 bases and J shed 1 base, with 16 bases lying between them. The CDR3 is 17 amino acids. The CDR3 loop is CASSLQGWAGGTDTQYF. CDR3 coding DNA: TGTGCCAGCAGCTTACAAGGTTGGGCAGGGGGCACAGATACGCAGTATTTT.

Comments on this clonotype: Being one base from a much bigger clone, this may be a read error. This rearrangement joins TRBV10-3 to TRBJ2-7; D is unresolved. This CDR3 contains 13 residues. Germline CDR1 and CDR2: ENHRY and SYGVKD. Between the trimmed V and J ends, which lost 8 bases and 0 bases, there was a span of 11 bases. CDR3 sequence: CAIGPLSSYEQYF. As DNA, the CDR3 is TGTGCCATCGGTCCACTCAGCTCCTACGAGCAGTACTTC.

The chain is built from TRBV20-1 and TRBJ1-2; D may be TRBD1 (6 bases). The CDR3 has 14 residues. Germline CDR1 DFQATT, CDR2 SNEGSKA (reference sequence). Between the trimmed V and J ends, which lost 2 bases and 8 bases, there was a span of 18 bases. The chain's CDR3 is CSARTPLDRRGYTF. CDR3 bases: TGCAGTGCTAGAACTCCCCTCGACAGGCGCGGCTACACCTTC.

This clonotype was detected only a few times. The chain uses TRBV7-9 and TRBJ1-1; 9 bases are a match to TRBD1. The germline V gene encodes CDR1 SEHNR and CDR2 FQNEAQ (reference sequence). CDR3 size: 16 residues. The trim removed 5 bases at V and 4 bases at J, leaving 11 bases unmatched. As DNA, the CDR3 is TGTGCCAGCAGCACAAGGGACAGGGTGAGGTTCACTGAAGCTTTCTTT. Translation: CASSTRDRVRFTEAFF. Using reference TRBV7-9 and TRBJ1-1 for the parts outside the CDR3, the full variable domain is DTGVSQNPRHKITKRGQNVTFRCDPISEHNRLYWYRQTLGQGPEFLTYFQNEAQLEKSRLLSDRFSAERPKGSFSTLEIQRTEQGDSAMYLCASSTRDRVRFTEAFFGQGTRLTVV.

A few counts support this clonotype. V is TRBV18 and J is TRBJ2-7; TRBD1 is a possible D gene (6 bases). Trimming cost V 4 bases and J 3 bases, with 13 bases left between them. CDR1 and CDR2 (germline): KGHSH, LQKENI. CDR3 length: 14 residues. The CDR3 protein is CASSRQAGGYEQYF. CDR3 DNA sequence: TGTGCCAGCTCACGACAGGCTGGCGGCTACGAGCAGTACTTC. The full variable domain, with the rest looked up from reference TRBV18 and TRBJ2-7, is NAGVMQNPRHLVRRRGQEARLRCSPMKGHSHVYWYRQLPEEGLKFMVYLQKENIIDESGMPKERFSAEFPKEGPSILRIQQVVRGDSAAYFCASSRQAGGYEQYFGPGTRLTVT.

This clonotype was detected only a few times. The chain has TRBV12-3 or TRBV12-4 and TRBJ1-2, with D possibly being TRBD1 (6 bases). This CDR3 is built from 14 residues. The V end was cut by 8 bases, the J end by 0 bases, with 13 bases between. The CDR3, as DNA: TGTGCCAGCCGAAGGACAGCTGCTAACTATGGCTACACCTTC. It yields the protein CASRRTAANYGYTF.

This clonotype was observed at least ten times. The chain joins TRBV29-1 to TRBJ2-1; weak D call: TRBD2 (7 bases). From germline, CDR1 is SQVTM and CDR2 ANQGSEA. V was clipped by 4 bases and J by 6 bases, with 16 bases between them. The CDR3 totals 14 residues. The CDR3 loop reads CSVVGGAVTNEQFF. In DNA form, the CDR3 reads TGCAGCGTTGTTGGGGGGGCCGTTACCAATGAGCAGTTCTTC.

This clonotype was picked up many times. The chain has TRBV7-9 and TRBJ2-7, with 7 bases fitting TRBD1. The CDR3 is 14 residues long. Germline CDR1 and CDR2: SEHNR and FQNEAQ (reference sequence). The V gene end was trimmed by 5 bases and the J gene end by 2 bases; junction bases not matched to a gene: 6. The CDR3 nucleotides are TGTGCCAGCAGCGGACGGCAGGGGGCCTACGAGCAGTACTTC. It encodes CASSGRQGAYEQYF. The full variable domain, completed using reference TRBV7-9 and TRBJ2-7, is DTGVSQNPRHKITKRGQNVTFRCDPISEHNRLYWYRQTLGQGPEFLTYFQNEAQLEKSRLLSDRFSAERPKGSFSTLEIQRTEQGDSAMYLCASSGRQGAYEQYFGPGTRLTVT.

Ten or more counts support this clonotype. The chain joins TRBV4-3 to TRBJ2-1, with 16 bases aligning to TRBD2. The ends lost 1 base at V and 1 base at J; junction bases unmatched: 10. CDR3 size: 21 residues. Per germline, CDR1 LGHNA and CDR2 YSLEER. The CDR3 region is CASSQVVSGTSGGGSYNEQFF. CDR3 DNA: TGCGCCAGCAGCCAAGTTGTATCAGGGACTAGCGGGGGGGGTTCCTACAATGAGCAGTTCTTC.

The gene calls are TRBV4-2 and TRBJ1-5; 9 bases map to TRBD1. V trimming: 4 bases; J trimming: 7 bases; junction bases outside the gene matches: 11. The CDR3 covers 16 residues. Germline V gene lookup returns CDR1 LGHNA and CDR2 YNFKEQ. Here the CDR3 DNA reads TGTGCCAGCAGCCGAGATAACAGGGGGCCGGGACAGCCCCAGCATTTT. Protein product: CASSRDNRGPGQPQHF.

This clonotype appeared many times. The chain couples TRBV11-2 to TRBJ2-3; 10 bases map to TRBD2. The CDR3 sequence is 15 residues long. CDR1 and CDR2 (germline): SGHAT, FQNNGV. V shed 0 bases and J 8 bases; nucleotides not matched to a gene: 5. The CDR3 loop reads CASSLDIAGGATQYF. The CDR3 nucleotides read TGTGCCAGCAGCTTAGACATAGCGGGGGGCGCTACGCAGTATTTT.